This TCR beta chain was documented in a study of beta chain features in type 1 diabetes. Study summary: What patients shared with healthy donors was a similar profile of age, gender and cell yields. Summed over all samples, the examined sorted cells came to 107,917,701.

Comments on this clone: Its specificity is not known.

The CDR3 loop spans 15 amino acids. Germline CDR1 and CDR2: SNHLY and FYNNEI. J lost 1 base, V lost 4 bases, and 3 bases had no gene match. Findings and limits, study-wide: TCRB CDR3s were moderately but significantly shorter in Type 1 diabetes patients in all four CD4+ subsets. Possible PCR preference for shorter templates applied equally to patients and controls.

The authors reverse transcribed all of the isolated RNA, so sequencing captured expressed TCRB transcripts. Read counts averaged approximately 3.3 million for samples of naive, central memory and regulatory T cells. Sequencing was performed with immunoSEQ multiplex PCR; in TCRdb, only in-frame clones are kept and a portion is missing. The sample has about 700,000 clones; around 15% are singletons. V gene TRBV2 combines with J gene TRBJ2-2; TRBD1 agrees at 7 bases. The origin of this receptor is a young man with type 1 diabetes. Sequencing was performed on naive CD4+ T cells from blood. The CDR3 sequence: CASSGGTENTGELFF. In DNA, the CDR3 is TGTGCCAGCAGTGGGGGGACAGAGAACACCGGGGAGCTGTTTTTT.